This T cell receptor (beta chain) was retrieved from a study of blood T cell repertoires in COVID-19. Study information: Samples came from the United States, Italy and Spain, spanning acute and convalescent COVID-19. In each case, the material was cDNA or gDNA derived from T cells, B-cell-depleted T cells, or PBMCs.

Germline CDR1 reads DFQATT; CDR2 reads SNEGSKA (reference sequence). V was shortened by 6 bases and J by 3 bases, with 7 bases between the two germline ends. This CDR3 comprises 11 residues. In the original analysis: The assay estimated nucleated cells by amplifying reference gene primers. Only in-frame clones appear in the TCRdb table, and some are missing; sequencing was by immunoSEQ multiplex PCR. V and J calls and clone size are copied from that table; D and trimming were computed from the DNA. The sample records 75,000 to 100,000 clones, around 82% being singletons. The TCR comes from a man aged 50 to 60 with active or convalescent COVID-19. The chain joins TRBV20-1 to TRBJ2-3, with D possibly being TRBD2 (5 bases). Input material: peripheral blood. CDR3 residues: CSARTTDTQYF. The CDR3 DNA reads TGCAGTGCCAGGACTACAGATACGCAGTATTTT.